Listed below are T cell receptor beta chains from one sample, sequenced in a study of blood T cell repertoires in COVID-19. The data were produced by immunoSEQ multiplex PCR, yet TCRdb's version contains in-frame clones alone and is incomplete. The table shows approximately 100,000 clones, with 84% occurring only once. What was sequenced was peripheral blood. The origin of the receptors is a human donor in a cohort sampled during active or convalescent COVID-19. Each CDR3 is given with its conserved first and last residue. Each record gives: D gene, V gene, J gene, clone size, CDR3 DNA, CDR3 protein. The D gene is left open where the match is weak. Where a row states a size, it is once, few, many or the class of an expanded clone; other rows omit it.

D: NA; V: TRBV23-1; J: TRBJ1-1; size: few; DNA: TGCGCCATTGTTGGAGGAATCAACACTGAAGCTTTCTTT; CDR3: CAIVGGINTEAFF
D: TRBD1; V: TRBV5-4; J: TRBJ1-1; size: few; DNA: TGTGCCAGCAGCTTGGGGACAGGTGTGACTGAAGCTTTCTTT; CDR3: CASSLGTGVTEAFF
D: TRBD1; V: TRBV29-1; J: TRBJ1-2; size: NA; DNA: TGCAGCGTTGTGGGACAGGGTGGCTATGGCTACACCTTC; CDR3: CSVVGQGGYGYTF
D: NA; V: TRBV12-3/TRBV12-4; J: TRBJ2-2; size: NA; DNA: TGTGCCTTCACTTCCAAGGGGGCCGGGGAGCTGTTTTTT; CDR3: CAFTSKGAGELFF
D: TRBD1; V: TRBV5-1; J: TRBJ1-6; size: NA; DNA: TGCGCCAGCAGCTCGACAGGGGCGAATTCACCCCTCCACTTT; CDR3: CASSSTGANSPLHF
D: NA; V: TRBV9; J: TRBJ1-1; size: NA; DNA: TGTGCCAGCAGCGTAGACCGGGATATGAACACTGAAGCTTTCTTT; CDR3: CASSVDRDMNTEAFF
D: NA; V: TRBV3-1/TRBV3-2; J: TRBJ1-2; size: NA; DNA: TGTGCCAGCAGCCAAGTGAGGTCGGGGGGTGGCTACACCTTC; CDR3: CASSQVRSGGGYTF
D: NA; V: TRBV5-1; J: TRBJ2-7; size: NA; DNA: TGCGCCAGCAGCTTCACTGCAGGGGTTGGCGAGCAGTACTTC; CDR3: CASSFTAGVGEQYF
D: NA; V: TRBV19; J: TRBJ2-1; size: few; DNA: TGTGCCAGTAGCGACAGGAGAAGGGACAATGAGCAGTTCTTC; CDR3: CASSDRRRDNEQFF
D: NA; V: TRBV5-1; J: TRBJ2-1; size: NA; DNA: TGCGCCAGCAGCTTGGGAACCAGGAACTCCTACAATGAGCAGTTCTTC; CDR3: CASSLGTRNSYNEQFF
D: NA; V: TRBV4-1; J: TRBJ2-5; size: NA; DNA: TGCGCCAGCAGCGCCGACCTCAGGGAACAAGAGACCCAGTACTTC; CDR3: CASSADLREQETQYF
D: TRBD1; V: TRBV2; J: TRBJ1-3; size: NA; DNA: TGTGCCAGCAGTTGGACAGGGGTAGGAAACACCATATATTTT; CDR3: CASSWTGVGNTIYF
D: TRBD2; V: TRBV5-1; J: TRBJ2-7; size: few; DNA: TGCGCCAGCCGTGGGGCGGGGGTCCCCTACGAGCAGTACTTC; CDR3: CASRGAGVPYEQYF
D: TRBD1; V: TRBV18; J: TRBJ2-1; size: NA; DNA: TGTGCCAGCTCACGGGACGACAGGGGGAGGAATGAGCAGTTCTTC; CDR3: CASSRDDRGRNEQFF
D: NA; V: TRBV7-3; J: TRBJ2-2; size: NA; DNA: TGTGCCAGCAGCCCCGACGCCGCAGGAGGCCGGATCGGGGAGCTGTTTTTT; CDR3: CASSPDAAGGRIGELFF
D: TRBD1; V: TRBV11-3; J: TRBJ1-1; size: few; DNA: TGTGCCAGCAGCTACGGACAGGGTGAAGACACTGAAGCTTTCTTT; CDR3: CASSYGQGEDTEAFF
D: NA; V: TRBV30; J: TRBJ1-1; size: NA; DNA: TGTGCCTGGAGTGACCACAAAGAAAACACTGAAGCTTTCTTT; CDR3: CAWSDHKENTEAFF
D: NA; V: TRBV30; J: TRBJ2-2; size: NA; DNA: TGTGCCTGGAGGGACGGGGTAGGCGGGGAGCTGTTTTTT; CDR3: CAWRDGVGGELFF
D: NA; V: TRBV2; J: TRBJ1-2; size: once; DNA: TGTGCCAGCACGGACTGGACAGACATCTATGGCTACACCTTC; CDR3: CASTDWTDIYGYTF
D: NA; V: TRBV13; J: TRBJ2-4; size: NA; DNA: TGTGCCAGCAGCTTATCGGCAGGCCTGTCCCCCTACAAAAACATTCAGTACTTC; CDR3: CASSLSAGLSPYKNIQYF
D: NA; V: TRBV4-2; J: TRBJ2-7; size: once; DNA: TGTGCCAGCAGCCAAATTTCCAGAACCTACGAGCAGTACTTC; CDR3: CASSQISRTYEQYF
D: NA; V: TRBV7-2; J: TRBJ2-5; size: few; DNA: TGTGCCAGCACCTCCCTCGGGGTAGAGACCCAGTACTTC; CDR3: CASTSLGVETQYF
D: TRBD1; V: TRBV7-6; J: TRBJ1-1; size: NA; DNA: TGTGCCAGCAGCAACCGACAGGGATTGAACACTGAAGCTTTCTTT; CDR3: CASSNRQGLNTEAFF
D: TRBD1; V: TRBV4-2; J: TRBJ2-3; size: NA; DNA: TGTGCCAGCAGCCAAGACGGGACAGGTCACACAGATACGCAGTATTTT; CDR3: CASSQDGTGHTDTQYF
D: TRBD1; V: TRBV12-3/TRBV12-4; J: TRBJ1-5; size: NA; DNA: TGTGCCAGCAGAGCAGGGGGTCAGCCCCAGCATTTT; CDR3: CASRAGGQPQHF
D: NA; V: TRBV2; J: TRBJ1-6; size: NA; DNA: TGTGCCAGCAGTCTTCGGGGTGGGGATTCACCCCTCCACTTT; CDR3: CASSLRGGDSPLHF
D: NA; V: TRBV11-2; J: TRBJ1-6; size: NA; DNA: TGTGCCAGCAGCTTAGAGGCAGGGGTTTATTCACCCCTCCACTTT; CDR3: CASSLEAGVYSPLHF
D: NA; V: TRBV14; J: TRBJ1-2; size: NA; DNA: TGTGCCAGCAGCCACCGACAGGCTAGTGGCTACACCTTC; CDR3: CASSHRQASGYTF
D: NA; V: TRBV5-6; J: TRBJ2-1; size: NA; DNA: TGTGCCAGCAACCCACCGGTACCCAGGGGTGTTCGCAATGAGCAGTTCTTC; CDR3: CASNPPVPRGVRNEQFF
D: TRBD2; V: TRBV6-5; J: TRBJ2-2; size: few; DNA: TGTGCCAGCAGTTATGGAGTAGCGGGGGAGGCCGGGGAGCTGTTTTTT; CDR3: CASSYGVAGEAGELFF
D: NA; V: TRBV4-2; J: TRBJ2-7; size: NA; DNA: TGTGCCAGCAGCCAAGATGTGGTTTCAGGGGCCGTTTACGAGCAGTACTTC; CDR3: CASSQDVVSGAVYEQYF
D: NA; V: TRBV30; J: TRBJ2-7; size: NA; DNA: TGTGCCTGGAGCGGAACTACCGCTGAGCAGTACTTC; CDR3: CAWSGTTAEQYF
D: NA; V: TRBV19; J: TRBJ1-2; size: NA; DNA: TGTGCCACCGGAGGTAGTTCCGGGCATTATGGCTACACCTTC; CDR3: CATGGSSGHYGYTF
D: NA; V: TRBV6-5; J: TRBJ1-6; size: many; DNA: TGTGCCAGCAGAACCGACGGGGTTAATTCACCCCTCCACTTT; CDR3: CASRTDGVNSPLHF
D: NA; V: TRBV27; J: TRBJ1-1; size: NA; DNA: TGTGCCAGCATTAGCCCCTTTGGTTCTGAAGCTTTCTTT; CDR3: CASISPFGSEAFF
D: TRBD1; V: TRBV4-1; J: TRBJ1-1; size: NA; DNA: TGCGCCAGCAGCCTCGACAGGGGAGGACGGAACACTGAAGCTTTCTTT; CDR3: CASSLDRGGRNTEAFF
D: TRBD1; V: TRBV11-1; J: TRBJ2-3; size: NA; DNA: TGTGCCAGCAGCTCCGACAGGGTTCTCGCAGATACGCAGTATTTT; CDR3: CASSSDRVLADTQYF
D: NA; V: TRBV12-3/TRBV12-4; J: TRBJ1-2; size: once; DNA: TGTGCCAGCAGTTTAGGGCAGTTTGGCTACACCTTC; CDR3: CASSLGQFGYTF
D: NA; V: TRBV5-1; J: TRBJ1-6; size: NA; DNA: TGCGCCAGCAGCTTGGAGGGGGAAGCCCTAAATTCACCCCTCCACTTT; CDR3: CASSLEGEALNSPLHF
D: NA; V: TRBV13; J: TRBJ1-4; size: NA; DNA: TGTGCCAGCAGCTTACGAGGAGACGCAACTAATGAAAAACTGTTTTTT; CDR3: CASSLRGDATNEKLFF
D: TRBD1; V: TRBV5-3; J: TRBJ2-5; size: once; DNA: TGTGCCAGAAGAAACCGGGACAGGGAGCAAGAGACCCAGTACTTC; CDR3: CARRNRDREQETQYF
D: TRBD2; V: TRBV5-8; J: TRBJ2-4; size: NA; DNA: TGTGCCAGCAGCTTGGTAGCGGGAACAGGAGACATTCAGTACTTC; CDR3: CASSLVAGTGDIQYF
D: NA; V: TRBV6-5; J: TRBJ1-2; size: NA; DNA: TGTGCCAGCAGTTACTCGATCTTAACAGTCTATGGCTACACCTTC; CDR3: CASSYSILTVYGYTF
D: NA; V: TRBV2; J: TRBJ1-1; size: NA; DNA: TGTGCCAGCAGTGATGGAGGGAACACTGAAGCTTTCTTT; CDR3: CASSDGGNTEAFF
D: NA; V: TRBV3-1/TRBV3-2; J: TRBJ1-2; size: NA; DNA: TGTGCCAGCAGCCCGAAGTCTAAGGGGCGCGTTGGCTACACCTTC; CDR3: CASSPKSKGRVGYTF
D: NA; V: TRBV7-9; J: TRBJ1-2; size: many; DNA: TGTGCCAGCAGCTTACATGGAGGGGTGGATGGCTACACCTTC; CDR3: CASSLHGGVDGYTF
D: TRBD2; V: TRBV6-1; J: TRBJ2-1; size: NA; DNA: TGTGCCAGCAGTGAAATTGGGGGAGGGGCAAATGAGCAGTTCTTC; CDR3: CASSEIGGGANEQFF
D: NA; V: TRBV7-9; J: TRBJ1-1; size: NA; DNA: TGTGCCAGCAGCTTAATAAGCAGGGTTGTCGCTTTCTTT; CDR3: CASSLISRVVAFF
D: TRBD2; V: TRBV6-2/TRBV6-3; J: TRBJ2-7; size: once; DNA: TGTGCCAGCAGTATCCTAGCGGGCAACGAGCAGTACTTC; CDR3: CASSILAGNEQYF
D: TRBD1; V: TRBV29-1; J: TRBJ1-4; size: NA; DNA: TGCAGCGTTGAGGAGGGCAGGGGGAGAGTCGATGAAAAACTGTTTTTT; CDR3: CSVEEGRGRVDEKLFF
D: TRBD1; V: TRBV6-5; J: TRBJ1-2; size: NA; DNA: TGTGCCAGCACCCCGACAGGGTACGATGGCTACACCTTC; CDR3: CASTPTGYDGYTF
D: NA; V: TRBV9; J: TRBJ1-2; size: NA; DNA: TGTGCCAGCAGCGTAGGGGCCGTCAACTATGGCTACACCTTC; CDR3: CASSVGAVNYGYTF